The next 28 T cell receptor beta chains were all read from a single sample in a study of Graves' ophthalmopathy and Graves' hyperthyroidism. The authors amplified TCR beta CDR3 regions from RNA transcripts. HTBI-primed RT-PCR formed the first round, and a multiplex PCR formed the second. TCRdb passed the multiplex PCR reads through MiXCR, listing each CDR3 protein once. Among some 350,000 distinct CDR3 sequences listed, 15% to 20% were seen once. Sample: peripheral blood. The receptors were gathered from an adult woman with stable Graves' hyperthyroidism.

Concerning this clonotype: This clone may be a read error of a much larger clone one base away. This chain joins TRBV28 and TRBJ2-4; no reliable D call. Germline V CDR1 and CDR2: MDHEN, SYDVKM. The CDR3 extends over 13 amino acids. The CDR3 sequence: CASSLVGTNIKYF. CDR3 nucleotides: TGTGCCAGCAGTCTCGTCGGTACCAACATTAAGTACTTC.

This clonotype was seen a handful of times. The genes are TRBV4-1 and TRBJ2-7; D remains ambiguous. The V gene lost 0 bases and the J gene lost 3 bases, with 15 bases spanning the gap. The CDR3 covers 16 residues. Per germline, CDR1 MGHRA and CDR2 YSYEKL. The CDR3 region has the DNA TGCGCCAGCAGCCAAGACCCCGGACCCTCTTTCTACGAGCAGTACTTC. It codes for CASSQDPGPSFYEQYF.

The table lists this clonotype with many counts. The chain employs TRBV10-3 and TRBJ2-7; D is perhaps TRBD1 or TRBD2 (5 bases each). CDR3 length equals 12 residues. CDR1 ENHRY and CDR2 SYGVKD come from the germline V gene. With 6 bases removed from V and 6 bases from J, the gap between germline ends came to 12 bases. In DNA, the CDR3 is TGTGCCATCAGGGGAGCAGGGCTCGAGCAGTACTTC. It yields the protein CAIRGAGLEQYF.

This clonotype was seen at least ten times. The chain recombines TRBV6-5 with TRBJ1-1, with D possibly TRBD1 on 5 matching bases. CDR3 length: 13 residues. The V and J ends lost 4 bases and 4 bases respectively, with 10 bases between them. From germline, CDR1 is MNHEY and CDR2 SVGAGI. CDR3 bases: TGTGCCAGCAGTTCCAGGAGGGGCACTGAAGCTTTCTTT. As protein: CASSSRRGTEAFF.

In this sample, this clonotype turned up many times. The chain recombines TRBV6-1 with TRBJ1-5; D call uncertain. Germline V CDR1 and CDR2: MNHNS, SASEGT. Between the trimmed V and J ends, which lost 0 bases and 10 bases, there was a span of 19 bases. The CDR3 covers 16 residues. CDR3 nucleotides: TGTGCCAGCAGTGAAGCGCTTCGGGGAAAAAGGAGTCCCCAGCATTTT. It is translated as CASSEALRGKRSPQHF.

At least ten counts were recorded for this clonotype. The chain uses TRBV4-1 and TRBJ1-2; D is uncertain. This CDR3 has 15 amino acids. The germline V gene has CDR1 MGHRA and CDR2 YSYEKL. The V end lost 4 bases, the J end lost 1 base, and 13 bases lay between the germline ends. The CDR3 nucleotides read TGCGCCAGCAGCCCTGGACTTTCACTTAACTATGGCTACACCTTC. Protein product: CASSPGLSLNYGYTF.

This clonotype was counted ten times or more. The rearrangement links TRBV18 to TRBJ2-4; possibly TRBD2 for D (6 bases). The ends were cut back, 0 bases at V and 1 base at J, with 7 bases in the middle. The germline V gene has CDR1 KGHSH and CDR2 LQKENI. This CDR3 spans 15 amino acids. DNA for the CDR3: TGTGCCAGCTCACCACCAGGGAGGGCCAAAAACATTCAGTACTTC. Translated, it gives CASSPPGRAKNIQYF.

The CDR3 reads CATRAGWREKEAGELFF. CDR3 bases: TGTGCCACCAGAGCTGGGTGGCGGGAGAAGGAGGCCGGGGAGCTGTTTTTT. The J gene is TRBJ2-2, the V gene TRBV19; 7 positions match TRBD2. This CDR3 is 17 amino acids long. The trim removed 10 bases at V and 6 bases at J, leaving 20 bases unmatched. CDR1 and CDR2 from the germline V gene are LNHDA and SQIVND (reference sequence).

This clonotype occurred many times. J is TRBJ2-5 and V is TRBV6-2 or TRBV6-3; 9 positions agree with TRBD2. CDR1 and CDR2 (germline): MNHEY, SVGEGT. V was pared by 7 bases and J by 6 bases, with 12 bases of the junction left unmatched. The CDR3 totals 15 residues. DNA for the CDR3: TGTGCCAGCACCCCATTTAGCGGGAGATCGAAGACCCAGTACTTC. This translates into CASTPFSGRSKTQYF.

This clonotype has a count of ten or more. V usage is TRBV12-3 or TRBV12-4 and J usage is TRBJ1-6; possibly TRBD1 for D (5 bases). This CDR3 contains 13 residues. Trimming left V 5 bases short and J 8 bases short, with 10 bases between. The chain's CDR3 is CASSNEGYSPLHF. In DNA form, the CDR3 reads TGTGCCAGCAGTAACGAGGGGTATTCACCCCTCCACTTT.

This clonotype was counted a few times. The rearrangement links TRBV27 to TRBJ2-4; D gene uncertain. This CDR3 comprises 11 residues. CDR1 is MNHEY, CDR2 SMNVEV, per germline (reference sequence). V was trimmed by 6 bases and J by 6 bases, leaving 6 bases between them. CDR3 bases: TGTGCCAGCAGGGTAGGAAACATTCAGTACTTC. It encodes CASRVGNIQYF.

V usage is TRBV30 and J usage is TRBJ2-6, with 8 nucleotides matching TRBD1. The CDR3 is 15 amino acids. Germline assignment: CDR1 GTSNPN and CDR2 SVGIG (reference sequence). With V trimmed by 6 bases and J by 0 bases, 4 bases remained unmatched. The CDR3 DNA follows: TGTGCCTGCGGGACAGGAAGCTCTGGGGCCAACGTCCTGACTTTC. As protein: CACGTGSSGANVLTF.

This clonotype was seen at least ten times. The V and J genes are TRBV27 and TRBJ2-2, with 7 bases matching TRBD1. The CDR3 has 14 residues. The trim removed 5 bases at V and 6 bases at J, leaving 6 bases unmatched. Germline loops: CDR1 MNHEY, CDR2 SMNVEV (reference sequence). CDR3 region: CASSGQDGPGELFF. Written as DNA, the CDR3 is TGTGCCAGCAGTGGACAGGATGGGCCCGGGGAGCTGTTTTTT.

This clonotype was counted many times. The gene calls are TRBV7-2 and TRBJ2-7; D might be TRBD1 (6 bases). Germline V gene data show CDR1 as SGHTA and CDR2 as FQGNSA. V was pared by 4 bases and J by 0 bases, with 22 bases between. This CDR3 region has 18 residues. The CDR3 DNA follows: TGTGCCAGCAGCTGGGACACAGAGGGCCTAGCTAACTCCTACGAGCAGTACTTC. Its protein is CASSWDTEGLANSYEQYF. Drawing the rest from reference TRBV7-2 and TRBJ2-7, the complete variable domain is GAGVSQSPSNKVTEKGKDVELRCDPISGHTALYWYRQSLGQGLEFLIYFQGNSAPDKSGLPSDRFSAERTGGSVSTLTIQRTQQEDSAVYLCASSWDTEGLANSYEQYFGPGTRLTVT.

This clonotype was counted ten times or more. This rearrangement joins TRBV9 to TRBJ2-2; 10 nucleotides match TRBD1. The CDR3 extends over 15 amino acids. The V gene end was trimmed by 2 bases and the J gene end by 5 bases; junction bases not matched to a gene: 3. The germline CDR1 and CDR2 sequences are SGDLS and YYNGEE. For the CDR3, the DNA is TGTGCCAGCAGCGTGGGACAGGGGAAGACCGGGGAGCTGTTTTTT. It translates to CASSVGQGKTGELFF.

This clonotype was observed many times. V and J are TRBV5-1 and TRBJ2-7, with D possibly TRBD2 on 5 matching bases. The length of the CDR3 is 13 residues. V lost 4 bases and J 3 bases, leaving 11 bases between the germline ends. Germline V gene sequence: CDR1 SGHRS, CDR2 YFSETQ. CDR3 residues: CASSQLSGYEQYF. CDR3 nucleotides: TGCGCCAGCAGCCAACTCAGCGGCTACGAGCAGTACTTC.

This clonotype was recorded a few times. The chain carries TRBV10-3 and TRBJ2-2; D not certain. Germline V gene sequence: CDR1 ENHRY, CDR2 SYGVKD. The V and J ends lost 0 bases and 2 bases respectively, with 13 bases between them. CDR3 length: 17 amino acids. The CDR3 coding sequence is TGTGCCATCAGTGAGTCTGAAGTTGATAAAAACACCGGGGAGCTGTTTTTT. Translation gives CAISESEVDKNTGELFF.

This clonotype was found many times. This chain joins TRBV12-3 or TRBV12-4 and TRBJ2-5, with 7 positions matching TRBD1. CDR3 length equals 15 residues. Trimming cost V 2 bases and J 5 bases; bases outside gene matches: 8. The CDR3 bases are TGTGCCAGCAGTTTATTCGACAGGGATTTGGAGACCCAGTACTTC. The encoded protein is CASSLFDRDLETQYF.

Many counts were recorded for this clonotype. The CDR3 DNA reads as TGCGCCAGCAGCCCTGGACAGGGAGGAAACTATGGCTACACCTTC. It is translated as CASSPGQGGNYGYTF. The chain employs TRBV5-1 and TRBJ1-2; 8 nucleotides match TRBD1. Looked up from germline, CDR1 is SGHRS and CDR2 is YFSETQ. V shed 4 bases and J 2 bases; nucleotides not matched to a gene: 7. This CDR3 contains 15 residues.

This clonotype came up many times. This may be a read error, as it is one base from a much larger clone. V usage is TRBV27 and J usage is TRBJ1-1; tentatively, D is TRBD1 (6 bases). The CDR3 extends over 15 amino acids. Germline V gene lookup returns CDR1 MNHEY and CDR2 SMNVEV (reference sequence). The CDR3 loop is CASSSTGTGGTEALF. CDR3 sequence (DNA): TGTGCCAGCAGTTCAACAGGGACGGGGGGCACTGAAGCTCTCTTT.

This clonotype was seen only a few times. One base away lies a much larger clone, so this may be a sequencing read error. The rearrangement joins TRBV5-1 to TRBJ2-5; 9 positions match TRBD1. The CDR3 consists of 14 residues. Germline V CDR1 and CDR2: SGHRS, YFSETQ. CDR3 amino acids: CVSSPGQGLETQYF. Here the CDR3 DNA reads TGCGTCAGCAGCCCGGGACAGGGTTTGGAGACCCAGTACTTC.

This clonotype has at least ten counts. The CDR3 reads CSAGTGYEQYF. CDR3 bases: TGCAGTGCTGGCACAGGCTACGAGCAGTACTTC. The chain links TRBV20-1 to TRBJ2-7; D perhaps matches TRBD1 (5 bases). The CDR3 totals 11 residues. Germline V gene sequence: CDR1 DFQATT, CDR2 SNEGSKA (reference sequence). Trimming shortened V by 5 bases and J by 3 bases, and 8 bases separated the two germline ends.

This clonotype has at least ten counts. The CDR3 nucleotides read TGTGCCAGTAGTCCCCTTTTGAAGAGGACCACTGAAGCTTTCTTT. This gives the protein CASSPLLKRTTEAFF. The rearrangement links TRBV19 to TRBJ1-1, with unresolved D. Trimming removed 5 bases at V and 4 bases at J, with 17 bases between. Germline V gene data show CDR1 as LNHDA and CDR2 as SQIVND (reference sequence). The CDR3 runs 15 residues.

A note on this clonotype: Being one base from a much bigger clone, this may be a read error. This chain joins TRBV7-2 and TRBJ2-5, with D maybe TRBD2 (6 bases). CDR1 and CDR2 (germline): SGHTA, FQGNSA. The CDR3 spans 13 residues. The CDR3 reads CVSSLAEKETQYF. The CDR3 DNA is TGTGTCAGCAGCTTAGCGGAGAAAGAGACCCAGTACTTC.

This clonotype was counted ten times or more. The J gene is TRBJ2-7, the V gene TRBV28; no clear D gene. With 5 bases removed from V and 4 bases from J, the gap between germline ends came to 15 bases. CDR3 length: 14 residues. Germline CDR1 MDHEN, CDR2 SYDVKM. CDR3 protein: CASSTTTPPYEQYF. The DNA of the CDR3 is TGTGCCAGCAGTACAACTACACCGCCTTACGAGCAGTACTTC.

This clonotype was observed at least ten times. CDR3 bases: TGTGCCAGCAGTGAAGCGTGGAGAGGACTAGAAACCTACGAGCAGTACTTC. Translating it yields CASSEAWRGLETYEQYF. This chain joins TRBV6-1 and TRBJ2-7, with 7 bases identical to TRBD2. The CDR3 has 17 residues. V was pared by 0 bases and J by 2 bases, with 10 bases of the junction left unmatched. The germline gives CDR1 MNHNS, CDR2 SASEGT.

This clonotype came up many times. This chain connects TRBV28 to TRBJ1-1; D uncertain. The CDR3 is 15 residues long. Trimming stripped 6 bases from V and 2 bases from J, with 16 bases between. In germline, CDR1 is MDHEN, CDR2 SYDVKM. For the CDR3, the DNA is TGTGCCAGCAGCGGGGAGGTCTCGGGTAACACTGAAGCTTTCTTT. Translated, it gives CASSGEVSGNTEAFF.

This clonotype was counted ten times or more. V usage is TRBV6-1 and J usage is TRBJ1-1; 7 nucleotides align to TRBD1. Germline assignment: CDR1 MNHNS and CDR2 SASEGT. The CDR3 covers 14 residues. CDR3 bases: TGTGCGGCAAGGGGTCACAGGGGAGATACTGAAGCTTTCTTT. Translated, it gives CAARGHRGDTEAFF.